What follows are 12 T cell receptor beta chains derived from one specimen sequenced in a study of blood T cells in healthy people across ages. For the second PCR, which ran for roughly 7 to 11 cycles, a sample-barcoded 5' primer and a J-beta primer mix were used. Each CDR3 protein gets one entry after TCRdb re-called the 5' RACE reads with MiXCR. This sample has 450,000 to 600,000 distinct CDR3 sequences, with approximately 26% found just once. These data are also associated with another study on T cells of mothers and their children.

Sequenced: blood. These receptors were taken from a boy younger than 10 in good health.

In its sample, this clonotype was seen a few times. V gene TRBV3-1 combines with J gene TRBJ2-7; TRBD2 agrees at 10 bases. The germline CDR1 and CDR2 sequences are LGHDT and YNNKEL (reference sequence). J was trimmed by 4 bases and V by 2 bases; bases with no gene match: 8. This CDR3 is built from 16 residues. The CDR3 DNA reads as TGTGCCAGCAGCCAACAGATCGGACTAGCGGCATACGAGCAGTACTTC. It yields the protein CASSQQIGLAAYEQYF.

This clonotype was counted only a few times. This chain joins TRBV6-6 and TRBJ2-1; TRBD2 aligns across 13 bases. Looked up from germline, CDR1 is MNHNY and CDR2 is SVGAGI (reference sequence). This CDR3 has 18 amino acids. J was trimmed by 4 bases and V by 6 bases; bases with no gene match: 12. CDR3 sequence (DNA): TGTGCCAGCAGCCCAGCTCGGACTAGCGGGGGCCTTTACAATGAGCAGTTCTTC. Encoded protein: CASSPARTSGGLYNEQFF.

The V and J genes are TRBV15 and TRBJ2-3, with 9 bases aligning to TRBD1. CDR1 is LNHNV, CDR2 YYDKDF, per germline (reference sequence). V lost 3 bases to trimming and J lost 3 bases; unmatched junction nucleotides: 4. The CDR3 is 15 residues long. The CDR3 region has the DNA TGTGCCACCAGCAGTCCCGACAGGGGGACAGATACGCAGTATTTT. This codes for CATSSPDRGTDTQYF. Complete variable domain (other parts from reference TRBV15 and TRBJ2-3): DAMVIQNPRYQVTQFGKPVTLSCSQTLNHNVMYWYQQKSSQAPKLLFHYYDKDFNNEADTPDNFQSRRPNTSFCFLDIRSPGLGDTAMYLCATSSPDRGTDTQYFGPGTRLTVL.

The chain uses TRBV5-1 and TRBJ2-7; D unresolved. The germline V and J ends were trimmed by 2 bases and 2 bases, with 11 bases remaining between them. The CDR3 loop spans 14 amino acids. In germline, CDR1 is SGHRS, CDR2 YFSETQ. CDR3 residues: CASSLESATYEQYF. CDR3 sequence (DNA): TGCGCCAGCAGCTTAGAGTCAGCCACCTACGAGCAGTACTTC. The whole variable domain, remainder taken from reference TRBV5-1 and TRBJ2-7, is KAGVTQTPRYLIKTRGQQVTLSCSPISGHRSVSWYQQTPGQGLQFLFEYFSETQRNKGNFPGRFSGRQFSNSRSEMNVSTLELGDSALYLCASSLESATYEQYFGPGTRLTVT.

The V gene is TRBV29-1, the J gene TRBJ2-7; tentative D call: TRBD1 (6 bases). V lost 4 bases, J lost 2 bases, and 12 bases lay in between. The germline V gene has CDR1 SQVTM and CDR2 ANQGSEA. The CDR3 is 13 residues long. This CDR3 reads CSVGNQGTYEQYF. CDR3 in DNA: TGCAGCGTTGGGAATCAGGGGACCTACGAGCAGTACTTC.

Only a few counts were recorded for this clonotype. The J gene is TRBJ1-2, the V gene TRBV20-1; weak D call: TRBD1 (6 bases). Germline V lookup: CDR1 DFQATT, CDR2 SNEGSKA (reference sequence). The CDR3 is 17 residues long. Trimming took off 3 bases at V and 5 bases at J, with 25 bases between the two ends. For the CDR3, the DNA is TGCAGTGCTAGGCCGGGACATTTGGTTTTTTACCCTTATGGCTACACCTTC. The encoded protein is CSARPGHLVFYPYGYTF.

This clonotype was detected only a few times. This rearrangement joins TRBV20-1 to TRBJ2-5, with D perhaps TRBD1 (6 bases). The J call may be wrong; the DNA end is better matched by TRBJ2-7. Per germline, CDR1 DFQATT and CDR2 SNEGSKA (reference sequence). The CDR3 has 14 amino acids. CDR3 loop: CSASRGHLYYEQYF. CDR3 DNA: TGCAGTGCTAGCAGGGGACACCTCTATTACGAGCAGTACTTC.

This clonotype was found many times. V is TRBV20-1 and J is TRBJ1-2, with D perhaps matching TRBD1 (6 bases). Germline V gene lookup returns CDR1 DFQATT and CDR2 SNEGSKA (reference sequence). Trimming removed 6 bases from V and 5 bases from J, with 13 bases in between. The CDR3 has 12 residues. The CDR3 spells CSAGDRTYGYTF. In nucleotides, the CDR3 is TGCAGTGCGGGAGACAGGACGTATGGCTACACCTTC.

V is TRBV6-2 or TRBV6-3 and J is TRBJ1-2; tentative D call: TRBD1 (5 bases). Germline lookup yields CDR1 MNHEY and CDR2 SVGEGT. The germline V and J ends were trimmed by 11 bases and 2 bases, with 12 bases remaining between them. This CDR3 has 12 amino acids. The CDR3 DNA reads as TGTGCCGGCACTCGGGACAACTATGGCTACACCTTC. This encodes CAGTRDNYGYTF.

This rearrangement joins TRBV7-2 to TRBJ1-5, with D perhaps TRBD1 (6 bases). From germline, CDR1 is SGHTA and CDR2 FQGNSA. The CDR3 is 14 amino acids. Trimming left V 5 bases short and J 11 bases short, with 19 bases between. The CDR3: CASSQDSAQGTQHF. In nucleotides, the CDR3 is TGTGCCAGCAGCCAGGACAGTGCCCAAGGGACCCAGCATTTT.

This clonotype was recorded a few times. This CDR3 reads CASLYRTGTYGYTF. CDR3 DNA: TGCGCCAGCCTCTACCGGACAGGGACCTATGGCTACACCTTC. This chain connects TRBV5-1 to TRBJ1-2; TRBD1 matches at 8 bases. Losses at the gene ends were 7 bases for V and 4 bases for J; bases not matched to a gene: 9. Germline assignment: CDR1 SGHRS and CDR2 YFSETQ. CDR3 length equals 14 residues.

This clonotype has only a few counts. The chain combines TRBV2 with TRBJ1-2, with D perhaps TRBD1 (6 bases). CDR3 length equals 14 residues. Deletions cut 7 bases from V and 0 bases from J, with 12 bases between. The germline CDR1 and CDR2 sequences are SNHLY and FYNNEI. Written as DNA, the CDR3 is TGTGCCAGCACCCGGGACACTTCTAACTATGGCTACACCTTC. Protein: CASTRDTSNYGYTF.